The 14 T cell receptor beta chains below all came from one sample that was sequenced in a study of blood T cell repertoires in COVID-19. TCRdb keeps only in-frame clones here, not all; method: immunoSEQ multiplex PCR. There are roughly 700,000 clones in the sample; around 90% occur only once, and 0.2% to 0.3% lies in the top ten. Sample: peripheral blood. The receptor set was obtained from a woman aged 18 to 35 with acute or convalescent COVID-19.

The V and J genes are TRBV18 and TRBJ1-1; D remains unclear. CDR3 length: 14 amino acids. The germline V and J ends were trimmed by 6 bases and 1 base, with 12 bases remaining between them. CDR1 is KGHSH, CDR2 LQKENI, per germline. CDR3 protein: CASSPRGGNTEAFF. Written as DNA, the CDR3 is TGTGCCAGCTCCCCGCGAGGCGGGAACACTGAAGCTTTCTTT.

The chain recombines TRBV24-1 with TRBJ1-5; TRBD1 matches at 10 bases. The CDR3 is 16 residues long. Germline lookup yields CDR1 KGHDR and CDR2 SFDVKD. The V segment lost 2 bases and the J segment 7 bases; nucleotides outside the gene matches: 7. CDR3 region: CATSDSGTGVIQPQHF. For the CDR3, the DNA is TGTGCCACCAGTGATTCCGGGACAGGGGTTATCCAGCCCCAGCATTTT.

The J gene is TRBJ2-6, the V gene TRBV24-1, with TRBD2 as a possible D gene (5 bases). Germline values: CDR1 KGHDR, CDR2 SFDVKD. The CDR3 totals 21 residues. V lost 0 bases to trimming and J lost 0 bases, with 20 bases between them. CDR3 in amino acids: CATSDLRSTGSKFSGANVLTF. The CDR3 nucleotides read TGTGCCACCAGTGATTTGCGGTCGACGGGAAGCAAGTTCTCTGGGGCCAACGTCCTGACTTTC.

The rearrangement links TRBV10-3 to TRBJ1-1; maybe TRBD1 (5 bases). Trimming shortened V by 8 bases and J by 0 bases, and 13 bases separated the two germline ends. Germline CDR1 and CDR2: ENHRY and SYGVKD. The CDR3 runs to 14 residues. CDR3 sequence: CAIGSSGVNTEAFF. The DNA for the CDR3 is TGTGCCATCGGATCTTCGGGGGTGAACACTGAAGCTTTCTTT.

The rearrangement links TRBV19 to TRBJ1-5; D uncertain. Germline-derived CDR1 and CDR2 are LNHDA and SQIVND (reference sequence). The V end was cut by 5 bases, the J end by 9 bases, with 11 bases between. There are 12 residues in the CDR3. The CDR3 DNA reads TGTGCCAGTAGTGCCGCCCGGGGGCCCCAGCATTTT. This gives the protein CASSAARGPQHF.

CDR3 residues: CASSLGRRGFSGNTIYF. The CDR3 coding sequence is TGTGCCAGCAGCTTAGGGCGGCGGGGGTTCTCTGGAAACACCATATATTTT. The gene calls are TRBV13 and TRBJ1-3, with D maybe TRBD1 (5 bases). The CDR3 has 17 residues. From germline, CDR1 is PRHDT and CDR2 FYEKMQ (reference sequence). The germline V and J ends were trimmed by 0 bases and 0 bases, with 12 bases remaining between them.

V usage is TRBV7-2 and J usage is TRBJ2-3; tentative D call: TRBD1 (5 bases). The CDR3 covers 12 residues. The germline V and J ends were trimmed by 5 bases and 4 bases, with 7 bases remaining between them. Per germline, CDR1 SGHTA and CDR2 FQGNSA. For the CDR3, the DNA is TGTGCCAGCAGCCCCAGGGCAGATACGCAGTATTTT. Translation: CASSPRADTQYF.

The genes are TRBV19 and TRBJ2-5, with a tentative D call TRBD2 (6 bases). The ends were cut back, 4 bases at V and 2 bases at J, with 11 bases in the middle. The CDR3 totals 14 residues. Germline CDR1 and CDR2: LNHDA and SQIVND (reference sequence). Written as DNA, the CDR3 is TGTGCCAGTAGTAATCGGGCGGGACAAGAGACCCAGTACTTC. Amino acids: CASSNRAGQETQYF.

This chain joins TRBV5-6 and TRBJ2-3; 11 positions agree with TRBD2. The CDR3 length is 17 residues. After removal of 0 bases from V and 1 base from J, the junction contained 4 bases not matched to a gene. Germline V gene lookup returns CDR1 SGHDT and CDR2 YYEEEE. In DNA form, the CDR3 reads TGTGCCAGCAGCTTGGGAGGTAGCGGGGGGGGCACAGATACGCAGTATTTT. This encodes CASSLGGSGGGTDTQYF.

The rearrangement links TRBV10-3 to TRBJ1-2; possibly TRBD1 for D (6 bases). This CDR3 comprises 16 residues. V lost 0 bases, J lost 4 bases, and 15 bases lay in between. From germline, CDR1 is ENHRY and CDR2 SYGVKD. This chain's CDR3 is CAISESGGASSYGYTF. The CDR3 nucleotides read TGTGCCATCAGTGAGTCGGGGGGGGCGTCGAGCTATGGCTACACCTTC.

This clone occurred a few times. Other DNA sequences from this sample encode an identical CDR3 as well. CDR3 bases: TGCGCCAGCAGCTCCGGGACAGGGGACTATGGCTACACCTTC. Protein product: CASSSGTGDYGYTF. This chain joins TRBV5-1 and TRBJ1-2, with 10 bases aligning to TRBD1. In germline, CDR1 is SGHRS, CDR2 YFSETQ. This CDR3 has 14 residues. The junction had 2 bases not matched to a gene; V was cut back by 3 bases and J by 3 bases.

The chain uses TRBV19 and TRBJ2-3; 8 nucleotides line up with TRBD2. Germline lookup yields CDR1 LNHDA and CDR2 SQIVND (reference sequence). This CDR3 comprises 14 residues. V lost 8 bases to trimming and J lost 0 bases; unmatched junction nucleotides: 4. CDR3 protein: CASSGLESTDTQYF. The CDR3 nucleotides read TGTGCCAGTTCGGGACTAGAAAGCACAGATACGCAGTATTTT.

A note on this clone: The DNA is left out, because the CDR3 cannot be placed on it with certainty; the CDR3 is given as TCRdb lists it. The chain is built from TRBV20-1 and TRBJ1-2; TRBD1 reflects the table's D call only, with no check against the DNA. The CDR3 adds up to 18 amino acids, both ends counted. Germline CDR1 and CDR2: DFQATT and SNEGSKA (reference sequence). CDR3 protein: CSASFLGTGALFGNGYTF.

J is TRBJ2-2 and V is TRBV6-2 or TRBV6-3; tentative D call: TRBD1 (5 bases). The germline V gene encodes CDR1 MNHEY and CDR2 SVGEGT. Trimming stripped 2 bases from V and 3 bases from J, with 7 bases between. The CDR3 runs to 14 residues. CDR3 DNA: TGTGCCAGCAGTTACCAAGGGGACACCGGGGAGCTGTTTTTT. This encodes CASSYQGDTGELFF.